This entry concerns a single T cell receptor (beta chain). The record originates from a study of blood T cell repertoires in COVID-19. The CDR3 has 13 residues. V lost 2 bases to trimming and J lost 7 bases, with 11 bases between them. In germline, CDR1 is MNHEY, CDR2 SVGAGI. Assay: immunoSEQ multiplex PCR; the TCRdb copy retains only in-frame clones and omits some. The data hold fewer than 450,000 clones, with 85% to 90% observed a single time. V gene TRBV6-5 combines with J gene TRBJ2-5, with a possible D match to TRBD1 (5 bases). Sequenced: peripheral blood. This TCR derives from a woman between 50 and 59 years old with COVID-19, enrolled during active disease. The CDR3 bases are TGTGCCAGCAGTTACGGGCAGGGCGGGACCCAGTACTTC. Its protein product is CASSYGQGGTQYF.